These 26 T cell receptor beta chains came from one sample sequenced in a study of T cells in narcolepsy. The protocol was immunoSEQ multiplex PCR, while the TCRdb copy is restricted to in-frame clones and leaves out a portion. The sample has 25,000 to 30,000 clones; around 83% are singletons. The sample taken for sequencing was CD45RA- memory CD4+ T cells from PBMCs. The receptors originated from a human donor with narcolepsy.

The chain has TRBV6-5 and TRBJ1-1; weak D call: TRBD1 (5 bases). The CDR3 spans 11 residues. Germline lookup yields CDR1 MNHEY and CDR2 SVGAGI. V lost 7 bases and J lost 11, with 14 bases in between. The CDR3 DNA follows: TGTGCCAGCAAAGAAGCAGGGAAGGCTTTCTTT. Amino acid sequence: CASKEAGKAFF.

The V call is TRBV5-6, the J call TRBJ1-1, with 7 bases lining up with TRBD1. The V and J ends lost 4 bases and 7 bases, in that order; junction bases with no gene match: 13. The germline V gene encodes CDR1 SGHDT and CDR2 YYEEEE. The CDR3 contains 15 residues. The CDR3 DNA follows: TGTGCCAGCAGCGATAAGGGGGCAGGGCGCGTTGAAGCTTTCTTT. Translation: CASSDKGAGRVEAFF. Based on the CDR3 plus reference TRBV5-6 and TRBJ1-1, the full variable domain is DAGVTQSPTHLIKTRGQQVTLRCSPKSGHDTVSWYQQALGQGPQFIFQYYEEEERQRGNFPDRFSGHQFPNYSSELNVNALLLGDSALYLCASSDKGAGRVEAFFGQGTRLTVV.

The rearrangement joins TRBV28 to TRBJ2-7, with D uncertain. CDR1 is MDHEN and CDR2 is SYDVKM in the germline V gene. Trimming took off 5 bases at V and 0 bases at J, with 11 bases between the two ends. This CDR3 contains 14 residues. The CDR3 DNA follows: TGTGCCAGCAGTCATTCAACGAACTCCTACGAGCAGTACTTC. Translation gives CASSHSTNSYEQYF.

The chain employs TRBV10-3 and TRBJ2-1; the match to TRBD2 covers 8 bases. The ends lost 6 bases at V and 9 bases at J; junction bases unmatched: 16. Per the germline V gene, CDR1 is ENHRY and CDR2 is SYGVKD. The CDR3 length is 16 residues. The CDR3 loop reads CAISEQPGGVKVEQFF. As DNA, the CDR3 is TGTGCCATCAGCGAACAACCCGGGGGGGTTAAGGTTGAGCAGTTCTTC.

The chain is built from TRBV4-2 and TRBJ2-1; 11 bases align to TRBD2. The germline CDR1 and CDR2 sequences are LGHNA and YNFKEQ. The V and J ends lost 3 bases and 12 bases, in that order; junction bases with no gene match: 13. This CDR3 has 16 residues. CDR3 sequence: CASSQETSGAFARQFF. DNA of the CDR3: TGTGCCAGCAGCCAGGAGACTAGCGGGGCCTTTGCTAGGCAGTTCTTC.

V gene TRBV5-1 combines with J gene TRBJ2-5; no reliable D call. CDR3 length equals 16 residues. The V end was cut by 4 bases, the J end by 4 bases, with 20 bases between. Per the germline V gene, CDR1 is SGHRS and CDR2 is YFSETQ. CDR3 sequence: CASSLEGFSRPETQYF. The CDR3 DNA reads TGCGCCAGCAGCCTCGAAGGGTTCTCGCGGCCAGAGACCCAGTACTTC.

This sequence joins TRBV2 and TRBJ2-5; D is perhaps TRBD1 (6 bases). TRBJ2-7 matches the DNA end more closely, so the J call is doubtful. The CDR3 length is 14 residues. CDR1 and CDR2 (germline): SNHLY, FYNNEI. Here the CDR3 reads CASIEQGPGREQYF. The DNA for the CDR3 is TGTGCCAGCATAGAGCAGGGGCCGGGCCGCGAGCAGTACTTC.

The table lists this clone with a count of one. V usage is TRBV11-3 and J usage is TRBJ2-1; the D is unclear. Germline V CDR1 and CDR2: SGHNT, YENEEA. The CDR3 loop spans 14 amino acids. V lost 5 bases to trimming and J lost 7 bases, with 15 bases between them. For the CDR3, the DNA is TGTGCCAGCAGCGCCCCCCCTGAGGTTAATGAGCAGTTCTTC. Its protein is CASSAPPEVNEQFF.

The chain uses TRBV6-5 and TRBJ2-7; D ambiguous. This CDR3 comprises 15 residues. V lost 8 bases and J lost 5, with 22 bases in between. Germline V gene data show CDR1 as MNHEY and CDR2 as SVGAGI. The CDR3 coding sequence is TGTGCCAGCGTGGGGTGGGCAGTCGATTCCCACGAGCAGTACTTC. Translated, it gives CASVGWAVDSHEQYF.

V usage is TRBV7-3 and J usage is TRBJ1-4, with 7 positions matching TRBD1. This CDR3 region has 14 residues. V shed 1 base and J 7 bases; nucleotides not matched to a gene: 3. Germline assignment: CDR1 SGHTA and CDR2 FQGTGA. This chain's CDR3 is CASSLMAGGEKLFF. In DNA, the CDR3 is TGTGCCAGCAGCTTAATGGCAGGGGGTGAAAAACTGTTTTTT. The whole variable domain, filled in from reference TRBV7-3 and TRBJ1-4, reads GAGVSQTPSNKVTEKGKYVELRCDPISGHTALYWYRQSLGQGPEFLIYFQGTGAADDSGLPNDRFFAVRPEGSVSTLKIQRTERGDSAVYLCASSLMAGGEKLFFGSGTQLSVL.

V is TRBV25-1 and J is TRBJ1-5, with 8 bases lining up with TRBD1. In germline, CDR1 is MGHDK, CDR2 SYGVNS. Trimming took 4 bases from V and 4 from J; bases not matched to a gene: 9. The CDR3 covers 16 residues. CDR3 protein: CASSGGTGSPNQPQHF. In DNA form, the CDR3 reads TGTGCCAGCAGTGGAGGGACAGGTTCGCCTAATCAGCCCCAGCATTTT.

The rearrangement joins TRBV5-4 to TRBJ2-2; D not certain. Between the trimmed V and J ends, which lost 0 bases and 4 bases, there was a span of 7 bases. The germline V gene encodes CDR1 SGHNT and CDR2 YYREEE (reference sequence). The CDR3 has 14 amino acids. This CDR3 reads CASSLEAITGELFF. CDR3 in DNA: TGTGCCAGCAGCTTGGAGGCGATCACCGGGGAGCTGTTTTTT.

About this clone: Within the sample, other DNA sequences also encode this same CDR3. The CDR3 DNA reads as TGTGCCAGCAGCTTAGAAGGACATTCCAATCAGCCCCAGCATTTT. Translated, it gives CASSLEGHSNQPQHF. The chain combines TRBV7-2 with TRBJ1-5; possible D gene TRBD1, 5 bases. The CDR3 sequence is 15 residues long. The germline CDR1 and CDR2 sequences are SGHTA and FQGNSA. Deletions cut 1 base from V and 3 bases from J, with 10 bases between.

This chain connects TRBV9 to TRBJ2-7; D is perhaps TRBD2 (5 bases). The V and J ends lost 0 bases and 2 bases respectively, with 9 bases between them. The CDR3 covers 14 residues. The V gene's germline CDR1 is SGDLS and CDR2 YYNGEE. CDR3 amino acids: CASSVDTGAYEQYF. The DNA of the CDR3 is TGTGCCAGCAGCGTAGACACCGGGGCCTACGAGCAGTACTTC. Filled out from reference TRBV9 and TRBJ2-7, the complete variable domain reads DSGVTQTPKHLITATGQRVTLRCSPRSGDLSVYWYQQSLDQGLQFLIQYYNGEERAKGNILERFSAQQFPDLHSELNLSSLELGDSALYFCASSVDTGAYEQYFGPGTRLTVT.

DNA of the CDR3: TGTGCCAGCAGCCCAGTGCTAGGGGCTAGCAATGAGCAGTTCTTC. Protein sequence: CASSPVLGASNEQFF. The rearrangement joins TRBV7-2 to TRBJ2-1, with a weak D call TRBD1 (5 bases). Germline V CDR1 and CDR2: SGHTA, FQGNSA. The CDR3 length is 15 residues. V was cut by 5 bases and J by 6 bases, with 17 bases left in between.

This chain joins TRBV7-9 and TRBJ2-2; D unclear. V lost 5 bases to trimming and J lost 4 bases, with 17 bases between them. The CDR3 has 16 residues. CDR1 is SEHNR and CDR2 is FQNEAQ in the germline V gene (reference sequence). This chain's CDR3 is CASSPPGRLVTGELFF. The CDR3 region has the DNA TGTGCCAGCAGCCCGCCCGGGCGATTGGTCACCGGGGAGCTGTTTTTT.

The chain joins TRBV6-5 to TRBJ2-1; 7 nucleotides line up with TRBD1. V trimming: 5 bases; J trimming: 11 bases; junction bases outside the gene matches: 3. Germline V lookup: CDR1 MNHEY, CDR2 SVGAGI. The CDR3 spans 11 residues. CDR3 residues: CASSQTGKQFF. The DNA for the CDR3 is TGTGCCAGCAGTCAGACAGGGAAGCAGTTCTTC.

CDR3 protein: CASSISGTGLRNTEAFF. As DNA, the CDR3 is TGTGCCAGTAGTATATCCGGGACAGGGTTGAGGAACACTGAAGCTTTCTTT. This chain uses TRBV19 with TRBJ1-1; 9 bases align to TRBD1. Per germline, CDR1 LNHDA and CDR2 SQIVND (reference sequence). This CDR3 comprises 17 residues. Trimming removed 2 bases from V and 1 base from J; junction bases left unmatched: 8.

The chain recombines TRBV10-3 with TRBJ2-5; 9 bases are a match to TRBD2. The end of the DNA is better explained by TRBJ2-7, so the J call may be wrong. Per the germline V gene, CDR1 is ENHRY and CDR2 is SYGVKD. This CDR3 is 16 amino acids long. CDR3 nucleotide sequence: TGTGCCACCCTACCTGGGACTAGCAGGGGTGTCTACGAGCAGTACTTC. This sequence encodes CATLPGTSRGVYEQYF.

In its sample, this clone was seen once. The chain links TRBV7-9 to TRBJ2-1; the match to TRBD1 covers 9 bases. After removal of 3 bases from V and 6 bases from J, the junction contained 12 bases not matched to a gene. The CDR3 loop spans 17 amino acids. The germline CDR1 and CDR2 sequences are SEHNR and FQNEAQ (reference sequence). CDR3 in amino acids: CASSFPPGTGTFNEQFF. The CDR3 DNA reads TGTGCCAGCAGCTTCCCGCCTGGGACAGGGACTTTCAATGAGCAGTTCTTC.

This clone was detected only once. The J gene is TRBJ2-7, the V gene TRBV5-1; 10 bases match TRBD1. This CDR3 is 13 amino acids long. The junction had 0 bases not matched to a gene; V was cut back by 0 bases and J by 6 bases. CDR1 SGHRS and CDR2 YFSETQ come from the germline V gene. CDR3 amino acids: CASSLGDRGEQYF. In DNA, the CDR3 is TGCGCCAGCAGCTTGGGGGACAGGGGCGAGCAGTACTTC.

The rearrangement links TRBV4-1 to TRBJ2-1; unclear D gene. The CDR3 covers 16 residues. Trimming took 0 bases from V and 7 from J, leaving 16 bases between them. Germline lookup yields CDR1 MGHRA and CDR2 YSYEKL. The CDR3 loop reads CASSQDGRSLRNEQFF. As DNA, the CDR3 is TGCGCCAGCAGCCAAGACGGACGGAGTTTAAGAAATGAGCAGTTCTTC.

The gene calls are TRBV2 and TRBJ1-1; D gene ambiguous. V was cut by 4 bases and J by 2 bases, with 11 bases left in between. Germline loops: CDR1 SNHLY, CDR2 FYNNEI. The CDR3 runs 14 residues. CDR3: CASSGGWGNTEAFF. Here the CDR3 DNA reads TGTGCCAGCAGTGGGGGATGGGGAAACACTGAAGCTTTCTTT.

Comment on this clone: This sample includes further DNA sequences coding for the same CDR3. In nucleotides, the CDR3 is TGCGCCAGCAGCTTGGAAGGTGCCTACGAGCAGTACTTC. Residues: CASSLEGAYEQYF. The gene calls are TRBV5-1 and TRBJ2-7; D unresolved. V dropped 0 bases and J dropped 2 bases, with 6 bases sitting between them. The CDR3 is 13 amino acids. The germline V gene encodes CDR1 SGHRS and CDR2 YFSETQ.

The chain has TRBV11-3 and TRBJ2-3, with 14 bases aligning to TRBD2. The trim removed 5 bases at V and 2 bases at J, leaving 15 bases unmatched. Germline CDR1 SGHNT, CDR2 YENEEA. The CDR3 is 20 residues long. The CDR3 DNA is TGTGCCAGCAGCCTATACAGACTAGCGGGGGGGCCTTTCGACACAGATACGCAGTATTTT. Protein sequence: CASSLYRLAGGPFDTDTQYF.

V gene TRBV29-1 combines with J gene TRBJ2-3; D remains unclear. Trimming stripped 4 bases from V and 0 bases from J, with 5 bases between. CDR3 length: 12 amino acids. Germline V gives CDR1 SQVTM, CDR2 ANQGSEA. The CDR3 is CSVAHSTDTQYF. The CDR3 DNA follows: TGCAGCGTTGCCCACAGCACAGATACGCAGTATTTT.